The 30 T cell receptor beta chains reported below all come from one sample, sequenced in a study of graft-versus-host responses after intestinal transplantation. Sequencing was performed with immunoSEQ multiplex PCR; in TCRdb, only in-frame clones are kept and a portion is missing. The sample contains 80,000 to 90,000 clones, around 90% of which appear only once. Their antigens are not known. The specimen comprised unstimulated CD4+ T cells sorted from spleen or lymph node cells, sampled before intestinal transplant. The receptors here all came from a human donor who received an intestinal transplant.

The genes are TRBV30 and TRBJ1-1; D gene uncertain. CDR1 and CDR2 from the germline V gene are GTSNPN and SVGIG (reference sequence). This CDR3 is built from 13 residues. Trimming pared 7 bases from V and 7 bases from J, leaving 19 bases between. CDR3 sequence reads: CAYQPVRAREAFF. The CDR3 DNA follows: TGTGCCTACCAACCGGTGAGGGCCCGTGAAGCTTTCTTT. Using reference TRBV30 and TRBJ1-1 for the parts outside the CDR3, the full variable domain is SQTIHQWPATLVQPVGSPLSLECTVEGTSNPNLYWYRQAAGRGLQLLFYSVGIGQISSEVPQNLSASRPQDRQFILSSKKLLLSDSGFYLCAYQPVRAREAFFGQGTRLTVV.

The chain joins TRBV9 to TRBJ2-1; 13 bases are shared with TRBD2. Per the germline V gene, CDR1 is SGDLS and CDR2 is YYNGEE. The CDR3 contains 16 residues. After removal of 0 bases from V and 5 bases from J, the junction contained 2 bases not matched to a gene. The CDR3, as DNA: TGTGCCAGCAGCGTAGAACTAGCGGGAGGGAACAATGAGCAGTTCTTC. Translating gives CASSVELAGGNNEQFF. The variable domain in full, completed from reference TRBV9 and TRBJ2-1, reads DSGVTQTPKHLITATGQRVTLRCSPRSGDLSVYWYQQSLDQGLQFLIQYYNGEERAKGNILERFSAQQFPDLHSELNLSSLELGDSALYFCASSVELAGGNNEQFFGPGTRLTVL.

This chain joins TRBV18 and TRBJ1-2, with D perhaps TRBD1 (6 bases). Looked up from germline, CDR1 is KGHSH and CDR2 is LQKENI. CDR3 size: 16 residues. Trimming stripped 1 base from V and 4 bases from J, with 16 bases between. The CDR3 spells CASSPRSGGQSYGYTF. The CDR3 DNA is TGTGCCAGCTCACCACGGTCGGGGGGGCAGAGCTATGGCTACACCTTC.

V and J are TRBV28 and TRBJ2-4, with D tentatively TRBD1 or TRBD2 (5 bases each). The CDR3 extends over 15 amino acids. Per the germline V gene, CDR1 is MDHEN and CDR2 is SYDVKM. V lost 3 bases and J lost 7, with 16 bases in between. In nucleotides, the CDR3 is TGTGCCAGCAGTTTCCCAACGGGCTGGGGGAACATTCAGTACTTC. This codes for CASSFPTGWGNIQYF.

CDR3 sequence (DNA): TGTGCCAGGGCTGATCCGGGACAGCAGACCTACGAGCAGTACTTC. This codes for CARADPGQQTYEQYF. This chain uses TRBV5-8 with TRBJ2-7, with 7 bases lining up with TRBD1. Losses at the gene ends were 8 bases for V and 2 bases for J; bases not matched to a gene: 13. This CDR3 has 15 residues. CDR1 and CDR2 (germline): SGHTS, YDEGEE.

The V gene is TRBV2, the J gene TRBJ1-6; D is uncertain. Looked up from germline, CDR1 is SNHLY and CDR2 is FYNNEI. V was cut by 4 bases and J by 5 bases, with 12 bases left in between. The CDR3 totals 15 residues. DNA for the CDR3: TGTGCCAGCAGTGTACCCGGGAGAAATAATTCACCCCTCCACTTT. Residues: CASSVPGRNNSPLHF.

This clone was picked up a small number of times. The chain carries TRBV4-1 and TRBJ2-2, with a weak D call TRBD2 (6 bases). Between the trimmed V and J ends, which lost 2 bases and 6 bases, there was a span of 13 bases. The CDR3 covers 15 residues. The V gene's germline CDR1 is MGHRA and CDR2 YSYEKL. In nucleotides, the CDR3 is TGCGCCAGCAGCCAACAGGTCGGGGGATCCGGGGAGCTGTTTTTT. This codes for CASSQQVGGSGELFF.

V gene TRBV6-6 combines with J gene TRBJ2-7; perhaps TRBD1 as D (6 bases). Between the trimmed V and J ends, which lost 6 bases and 1 base, there was a span of 16 bases. This CDR3 spans 15 amino acids. Germline V gives CDR1 MNHNY, CDR2 SVGAGI (reference sequence). CDR3 nucleotide sequence: TGTGCCAGCAGCGAAGGGGGATCCCAATCCTACGAGCAGTACTTC. Translated: CASSEGGSQSYEQYF.

This chain uses TRBV5-6 with TRBJ2-1; 10 positions match TRBD2. V was pared by 4 bases and J by 2 bases, with 3 bases of the junction left unmatched. The V gene's germline CDR1 is SGHDT and CDR2 YYEEEE. The CDR3 spans 15 residues. The CDR3, as DNA: TGTGCCAGCAGCGGGCTAGCGGGAGCCTACAATGAGCAGTTCTTC. Amino acids: CASSGLAGAYNEQFF.

The V gene is TRBV10-3, the J gene TRBJ2-5; 9 bases match TRBD2. Germline lookup yields CDR1 ENHRY and CDR2 SYGVKD. Trimming took 2 bases from V and 2 from J; bases not matched to a gene: 6. The length of the CDR3 is 16 residues. The CDR3 DNA reads TGTGCCATCAGTGAGAGGTCGACTAGCGGTCAAGAGACCCAGTACTTC. It encodes CAISERSTSGQETQYF.

This chain connects TRBV19 to TRBJ2-7, with 15 bases that match TRBD2. This CDR3 is 15 amino acids long. Germline trimming cut 5 bases from V and 7 bases from J; bases unmatched to any gene: 6. Germline CDR1 reads LNHDA; CDR2 reads SQIVND (reference sequence). CDR3 nucleotide sequence: TGTGCCAGTAGTTCCAGGACTAGCGGGAGGGATGAGCAGTACTTC. Translation: CASSSRTSGRDEQYF.

The J gene is TRBJ1-3, the V gene TRBV14; weak D call: TRBD1 (5 bases). The germline V gene encodes CDR1 SGHDN and CDR2 FVKESK. The germline V and J ends were trimmed by 5 bases and 8 bases, with 13 bases remaining between them. The CDR3 is 13 amino acids. The chain's CDR3 is CASSVGAGDTIYF. The CDR3 coding sequence is TGTGCCAGCAGCGTCGGGGCCGGGGACACCATATATTTT.

V usage is TRBV18 and J usage is TRBJ1-2; D is possibly TRBD1 (6 bases). With 3 bases removed from V and 6 bases from J, the gap between germline ends came to 17 bases. The CDR3 runs to 15 residues. Per the germline V gene, CDR1 is KGHSH and CDR2 is LQKENI. Written as DNA, the CDR3 is TGTGCCAGCTCACCGGGAAACAGGGAAATCCATGGCTACACCTTC. Translating it yields CASSPGNREIHGYTF.

This chain links TRBV6-5 with TRBJ1-4; D is uncertain. CDR3 length: 15 residues. The germline gives CDR1 MNHEY, CDR2 SVGAGI. V was clipped by 5 bases and J by 0 bases, with 10 bases between them. DNA for the CDR3: TGTGCCAGCAGTACGAGCGGGACAACTAATGAAAAACTGTTTTTT. Its translation: CASSTSGTTNEKLFF.

This sequence joins TRBV19 and TRBJ1-5; D is undetermined. Germline CDR1 LNHDA, CDR2 SQIVND (reference sequence). Trimming took off 5 bases at V and 5 bases at J, with 10 bases between the two ends. The CDR3 totals 13 residues. CDR3 amino acids: CASSLVEYQPQHF. Here the CDR3 DNA reads TGTGCCAGTAGTCTAGTAGAATATCAGCCCCAGCATTTT.

The chain combines TRBV6-1 with TRBJ2-3; D might be TRBD1 (6 bases). The CDR3 consists of 15 residues. The germline V and J ends were trimmed by 7 bases and 2 bases, with 16 bases remaining between them. Germline V gene data show CDR1 as MNHNS and CDR2 as SASEGT. This chain's CDR3 is CASTGGGSLTDTQYF. In nucleotides, the CDR3 is TGTGCCAGCACGGGTGGGGGCAGCCTCACAGATACGCAGTATTTT.

The chain couples TRBV9 to TRBJ2-3; D is perhaps TRBD1 (5 bases). This CDR3 region has 16 residues. Trimming took 4 bases from V and 3 from J, leaving 18 bases between them. CDR1 and CDR2 from the germline V gene are SGDLS and YYNGEE. In nucleotides, the CDR3 is TGTGCCAGCAGCCCCGACAGCCATAGAGGTACAGATACGCAGTATTTT. Protein product: CASSPDSHRGTDTQYF. The variable domain in full, completed from reference TRBV9 and TRBJ2-3, reads DSGVTQTPKHLITATGQRVTLRCSPRSGDLSVYWYQQSLDQGLQFLIQYYNGEERAKGNILERFSAQQFPDLHSELNLSSLELGDSALYFCASSPDSHRGTDTQYFGPGTRLTVL.

The V and J genes are TRBV7-9 and TRBJ2-5; D is unresolved. The CDR3 is 12 amino acids. Looked up from germline, CDR1 is SEHNR and CDR2 is FQNEAQ (reference sequence). Trimming stripped 2 bases from V and 4 bases from J, with 5 bases between. The CDR3 here is CASSLSGETQYF. Written as DNA, the CDR3 is TGTGCCAGCAGCTTATCGGGAGAGACCCAGTACTTC.

This chain connects TRBV7-9 to TRBJ2-1; 8 nucleotides align to TRBD2. Germline CDR1 reads SEHNR; CDR2 reads FQNEAQ (reference sequence). Trimming at V came to 4 bases and at J to 4 bases, leaving 6 bases not matched to a gene. This CDR3 contains 15 residues. Written as DNA, the CDR3 is TGTGCCAGCAGCTCATCGGGAGGGCCTTACAATGAGCAGTTCTTC. Protein product: CASSSSGGPYNEQFF.

The V and J genes are TRBV5-1 and TRBJ2-6, with D perhaps TRBD2 (5 bases). The CDR3 consists of 13 residues. Germline V gene sequence: CDR1 SGHRS, CDR2 YFSETQ. Trimming removed 7 bases at V and 3 bases at J, with 8 bases between. The CDR3 loop is CASGSGGANVLTF. CDR3 bases: TGCGCCAGCGGGAGCGGTGGGGCCAACGTCCTGACTTTC.

The chain has TRBV21-1 and TRBJ2-7; the DNA was not compared with TRBD2, the D call given in the table. TRBV21-1 is annotated as a pseudogene. CDR3 length: 16 residues. The CDR3 nucleotides read TGTGCCAGCAGCAATAAATCGGCTAGCGCAACCTACGAGCAGTACTTC. Translating it yields CASSNKSASATYEQYF.

This chain uses TRBV12-2 with TRBJ2-5. The J call is uncertain, as TRBJ2-7 better fits the DNA end. TRBV12-2 counts as a pseudogene. The CDR3 sequence is 15 residues long. The CDR3 coding sequence is TGTGCAAGTCGCTTAGGCTATTGGCAGCCCTACGAGCAGTACTTC. Translating it yields CASRLGYWQPYEQYF.

This chain connects TRBV4-1 to TRBJ2-7, with 12 bases fitting TRBD2. CDR1 and CDR2 (germline): MGHRA, YSYEKL. This CDR3 is 17 amino acids long. Germline trimming cut 1 base from V and 3 bases from J; bases unmatched to any gene: 7. DNA for the CDR3: TGCGCCAGCAGCCAAGCTGAAGGACTAGCGGGATTCTACGAGCAGTACTTC. Encoded protein: CASSQAEGLAGFYEQYF.

J is TRBJ1-6 and V is TRBV23-1, with D perhaps matching TRBD1 (5 bases). TRBV23-1 is an open reading frame, and its role is uncertain. V shed 1 base and J shed 8 bases, with 12 bases lying between them. The CDR3 runs 15 residues. CDR3 protein: CASSQLQGVDSPLHF. The CDR3 DNA sequence: TGCGCCAGCAGTCAATTGCAGGGCGTAGATTCACCCCTCCACTTT.

The rearrangement joins TRBV18 to TRBJ2-7; the D gene is possibly TRBD2 (6 bases). Trimming took off 3 bases at V and 7 bases at J, with 16 bases between the two ends. The CDR3 covers 14 residues. Germline V lookup: CDR1 KGHSH, CDR2 LQKENI. Written as DNA, the CDR3 is TGTGCCAGCTCACCTTCCAGCGGGCCGGGGGAGCAGTACTTC. This codes for CASSPSSGPGEQYF.

This rearrangement joins TRBV5-8 to TRBJ2-2; a weak D match, TRBD2 (5 bases). Germline-derived CDR1 and CDR2 are SGHTS and YDEGEE. The V end was cut by 5 bases, the J end by 2 bases, with 10 bases between. The CDR3 contains 14 residues. The CDR3: CASSSEFNTGELFF. As DNA, the CDR3 is TGTGCCAGCAGTAGCGAGTTCAACACCGGGGAGCTGTTTTTT.

This chain links TRBV6-5 with TRBJ1-2; no firm D call. The germline V gene has CDR1 MNHEY and CDR2 SVGAGI. Trimming took 4 bases from V and 4 from J, leaving 7 bases between them. The CDR3 contains 12 residues. The CDR3 protein is CASSSTSYGYTF. For the CDR3, the DNA is TGTGCCAGCAGTTCGACGAGCTATGGCTACACCTTC.

V and J are TRBV2 and TRBJ1-1; tentative D call: TRBD1 (6 bases). Trimming shortened V by 6 bases and J by 6 bases, and 11 bases separated the two germline ends. The CDR3 has 12 amino acids. Germline V gene sequence: CDR1 SNHLY, CDR2 FYNNEI. The CDR3 sequence: CASSEQGAEAFF. In nucleotides, the CDR3 is TGTGCCAGCAGCGAACAGGGCGCTGAAGCTTTCTTT.

The gene calls are TRBV6-1 and TRBJ1-1, with 7 bases fitting TRBD1. Germline V lookup: CDR1 MNHNS, CDR2 SASEGT. The CDR3 length is 15 residues. The junction had 11 bases not matched to a gene; V was cut back by 6 bases and J by 4 bases. The CDR3 DNA follows: TGTGCCAGCAGCCGCTTCCGGGACAGAGGCACTGAAGCTTTCTTT. Translation: CASSRFRDRGTEAFF.

This clone appeared once. The chain couples TRBV7-3 to TRBJ2-5; TRBD2 might be the D (5 bases). Trimming shortened V by 0 bases and J by 3 bases, and 14 bases separated the two germline ends. The CDR3 spans 16 residues. Germline CDR1 is SGHTA and CDR2 is FQGTGA. The DNA for the CDR3 is TGTGCCAGCAGCTTAACGTTCGGGCGGAGGAAAGAGACCCAGTACTTC. Translating gives CASSLTFGRRKETQYF.